This T cell receptor beta chain is drawn from a study of T cell changes during pregnancy in multiple sclerosis. The data were produced by immunoSEQ multiplex PCR, yet TCRdb's version contains in-frame clones alone and is incomplete. This repertoire shows around 36,000 clones, more than 90% found once; its top ten account for roughly 1.2%. The CDR3 runs 15 residues. Germline V gives CDR1 KGHSH, CDR2 LQKENI. Trimming took 0 bases from V and 4 from J, leaving 13 bases between them. This clonotype was obtained from a female donor with multiple sclerosis, enrolled in a pregnancy study. The sequencing used peripheral blood, collected before pregnancy. This chain joins TRBV18 and TRBJ2-7; D perhaps matches TRBD2 (5 bases). DNA for the CDR3: TGTGCCAGCTCACCACCGTCGGCTAGCCTTTACGAGCAGTACTTC. Translating gives CASSPPSASLYEQYF.